The 28 T cell receptor beta chains below come from one sample, sequenced in a study of control samples from healthy donors and cancer patients. The table came from immunoSEQ multiplex PCR; TCRdb's copy has only in-frame clones and leaves some out. The sample comprises about 130,000 clones, roughly 90% of which are singletons, and 1.5% to 2% rests with the top ten. The sequenced material came from blood. The source is a man aged 18 to 30 in good health.

This chain joins TRBV5-1 and TRBJ2-7; the D gene is possibly TRBD2 (6 bases). CDR3 length equals 13 residues. Deletions cut 2 bases from V and 7 bases from J, with 13 bases between. Germline lookup yields CDR1 SGHRS and CDR2 YFSETQ. CDR3 bases: TGCGCCAGCAGCTTTGTGCAGGCGGGAGAGCAGTACTTC. This sequence encodes CASSFVQAGEQYF.

The V gene is TRBV27, the J gene TRBJ2-2, with 12 bases fitting TRBD2. Germline V CDR1 and CDR2: MNHEY, SMNVEV (reference sequence). CDR3 length: 17 amino acids. The ends lost 4 bases at V and 4 bases at J; junction bases unmatched: 7. The CDR3 DNA reads as TGTGCCAGCAGTTACCGGACTAGCGGGACGGTCACCGGGGAGCTGTTTTTT. Protein: CASSYRTSGTVTGELFF.

The chain is built from TRBV27 and TRBJ2-1; tentatively, D is TRBD2 (6 bases). Germline assignment: CDR1 MNHEY and CDR2 SMNVEV (reference sequence). This CDR3 is built from 14 residues. V dropped 9 bases and J dropped 6 bases, with 18 bases sitting between them. CDR3 nucleotide sequence: TGTGCCAGTAACAAGGGAGGTGGTGGCAATGAGCAGTTCTTC. It specifies CASNKGGGGNEQFF.

The chain links TRBV6-6 to TRBJ1-1; D is undetermined. The germline V gene has CDR1 MNHNY and CDR2 SVGAGI (reference sequence). Trimming took 5 bases from V and 2 from J, leaving 18 bases between them. The CDR3 loop spans 16 amino acids. The CDR3: CASSSSGGRTNTEAFF. The CDR3 region has the DNA TGTGCCAGCAGTAGCTCCGGCGGGAGAACCAACACTGAAGCTTTCTTT.

This clone was seen a handful of times. The V gene is TRBV4-1, the J gene TRBJ1-5; D unclear. Germline V lookup: CDR1 MGHRA, CDR2 YSYEKL. The V and J ends lost 0 bases and 12 bases respectively, with 15 bases between them. This CDR3 comprises 14 residues. CDR3 amino acids: CASSQDSGIRDQHF. CDR3 nucleotides: TGCGCCAGCAGCCAAGACTCCGGGATACGTGACCAGCATTTT.

The V gene is TRBV12-5, the J gene TRBJ2-2; D uncertain. The V gene's germline CDR1 is LGHNT and CDR2 FRNRAP. V dropped 8 bases and J dropped 3 bases, with 7 bases sitting between them. The CDR3 is made up of 12 amino acids. The CDR3 region is CASRRDTGELFF. CDR3 nucleotide sequence: TGTGCTAGTAGGAGAGACACCGGGGAGCTGTTTTTT.

This chain connects TRBV24-1 to TRBJ2-1, with 8 bases lining up with TRBD2. CDR1 is KGHDR, CDR2 SFDVKD, per germline. The CDR3 has 16 residues. V dropped 6 bases and J dropped 0; count of bases not matched to a gene: 6. CDR3 sequence reads: CATSPSGLSSYNEQFF. The CDR3 DNA reads as TGTGCCACCAGTCCTAGCGGGTTATCCTCCTACAATGAGCAGTTCTTC.

This chain links TRBV14 with TRBJ1-1, with D possibly TRBD1 on 6 matching bases. The V and J ends lost 2 bases and 1 base respectively, with 14 bases between them. CDR1 SGHDN and CDR2 FVKESK come from the germline V gene. This CDR3 comprises 16 residues. The CDR3 DNA sequence: TGTGCCAGCAGCCAACTGGGGGGGGCATGGAACACTGAAGCTTTCTTT. Protein product: CASSQLGGAWNTEAFF.

V usage is TRBV7-9 and J usage is TRBJ2-7; D may match TRBD1 or TRBD2 (6 bases each). In germline, CDR1 is SEHNR, CDR2 FQNEAQ (reference sequence). The CDR3 loop spans 14 amino acids. V lost 3 bases and J lost 6, with 15 bases in between. The CDR3 protein is CASSFRGLASEQYF. CDR3 bases: TGTGCCAGCAGCTTTCGGGGGCTAGCCTCCGAGCAGTACTTC.

CDR3 region: CASSFGQGKQFF. The CDR3 DNA reads TGTGCCAGCAGCTTCGGACAGGGGAAGCAGTTCTTC. This chain connects TRBV7-9 to TRBJ2-1; 9 nucleotides match TRBD1. The CDR3 extends over 12 amino acids. The germline gives CDR1 SEHNR, CDR2 FQNEAQ (reference sequence). J gave up 11 bases and V 3 bases, and 2 bases lay outside the gene matches.

As regards this clone: This specimen includes other DNA sequences encoding the same CDR3. J is TRBJ2-1 and V is TRBV12-5, with D perhaps matching TRBD1 (7 bases). Germline V lookup: CDR1 LGHNT, CDR2 FRNRAP. There are 13 residues in the CDR3. V was cut by 5 bases and J by 9 bases, with 14 bases left in between. The chain's CDR3 is CASGLEGAGEQFF. CDR3 DNA sequence: TGTGCTAGTGGTCTGGAGGGGGCGGGTGAGCAGTTCTTC.

This clone was detected a few times. The chain has TRBV6-6 and TRBJ2-2; 14 bases are a match to TRBD2. V dropped 5 bases and J dropped 8; count of bases not matched to a gene: 10. Germline assignment: CDR1 MNHNY and CDR2 SVGAGI (reference sequence). This CDR3 has 17 amino acids. CDR3 DNA sequence: TGTGCCAGCAGTCTTCCGGGACTAGCGGGAGAGAAAGGGGAGCTGTTTTTT. It is translated as CASSLPGLAGEKGELFF.

The V gene is TRBV7-6, the J gene TRBJ1-2; 11 nucleotides align to TRBD1. The CDR3 has 15 residues. In germline, CDR1 is SGHVS, CDR2 FNYEAQ. V dropped 5 bases and J dropped 4; count of bases not matched to a gene: 6. The CDR3 sequence: CASSRGTGGFYGYTF. CDR3 DNA: TGTGCCAGCAGCCGTGGGACAGGGGGATTCTATGGCTACACCTTC.

The chain uses TRBV5-1 and TRBJ2-5; 11 nucleotides match TRBD1. V shed 5 bases, J shed 4 bases, and the junction held 10 bases outside the gene matches. The germline V gene encodes CDR1 SGHRS and CDR2 YFSETQ. The CDR3 runs 16 residues. In DNA form, the CDR3 reads TGCGCCAGCAGTCGCCCGGGACAGGGGGACGGAGAGACCCAGTACTTC. It codes for CASSRPGQGDGETQYF. The whole variable domain, filled in from reference TRBV5-1 and TRBJ2-5, reads KAGVTQTPRYLIKTRGQQVTLSCSPISGHRSVSWYQQTPGQGLQFLFEYFSETQRNKGNFPGRFSGRQFSNSRSEMNVSTLELGDSALYLCASSRPGQGDGETQYFGPGTRLLVL.

This clone appeared once. J is TRBJ1-6 and V is TRBV25-1; no definite D call. The CDR3 totals 15 residues. The V and J ends lost 4 bases and 8 bases respectively, with 15 bases between them. Germline V gene lookup returns CDR1 MGHDK and CDR2 SYGVNS. The CDR3 region has the DNA TGTGCCAGCAGTGTCGGAAGAGTACGGGATTCACCCCTCCACTTT. Its protein product is CASSVGRVRDSPLHF.

The chain has TRBV9 and TRBJ2-1; 13 bases are shared with TRBD2. Looked up from germline, CDR1 is SGDLS and CDR2 is YYNGEE. Unmatched junction bases numbered 4, after V lost 0 bases and J lost 10 bases. The CDR3 spans 15 residues. CDR3 coding DNA: TGTGCCAGCAGCGTAGACACTAGCGGGAGGGCCGAGCAGTTCTTC. It is translated as CASSVDTSGRAEQFF.

V gene TRBV3-1 (or the pseudogene TRBV3-2) combines with J gene TRBJ1-5, with D possibly being TRBD1 (5 bases). Germline-derived CDR1 and CDR2 are LGHDT and YNNKEL (reference sequence). The CDR3 sequence is 15 residues long. With 0 bases removed from V and 4 bases from J, the gap between germline ends came to 10 bases. CDR3 sequence (DNA): TGTGCCAGCAGCCAAGAATGGTCAGGGAATCAGCCCCAGCATTTT. Protein sequence: CASSQEWSGNQPQHF.

Here the CDR3 reads CASSAGPSLYNEQFF. In nucleotides, the CDR3 is TGTGCCAGCAGCGCGGGACCATCCTTATACAATGAGCAGTTCTTC. The rearrangement uses TRBV9 and TRBJ2-1; either TRBD1 or TRBD2 may supply D (5 bases each). The germline V gene has CDR1 SGDLS and CDR2 YYNGEE. The CDR3 spans 15 residues. Trimming stripped 3 bases from V and 4 bases from J, with 14 bases between. The entire variable domain, with the rest obtained from reference TRBV9 and TRBJ2-1, is as follows: DSGVTQTPKHLITATGQRVTLRCSPRSGDLSVYWYQQSLDQGLQFLIQYYNGEERAKGNILERFSAQQFPDLHSELNLSSLELGDSALYFCASSAGPSLYNEQFFGPGTRLTVL.

The CDR3 protein is CASSWRAGQGANVLTF. In DNA, the CDR3 is TGTGCCAGCAGTTGGCGGGCGGGACAAGGGGCCAACGTCCTGACTTTC. The chain couples TRBV27 to TRBJ2-6; either TRBD1 or TRBD2 may fit D (6 bases each). V shed 4 bases and J shed 4 bases, with 14 bases lying between them. The CDR3 length is 16 residues. In germline, CDR1 is MNHEY, CDR2 SMNVEV (reference sequence).

The chain carries TRBV27 and TRBJ1-2; D may be TRBD1 (5 bases). The CDR3 is 13 amino acids. V dropped 2 bases and J dropped 5 bases, with 9 bases sitting between them. From germline, CDR1 is MNHEY and CDR2 SMNVEV (reference sequence). CDR3 loop: CASSLGREYGYTF. CDR3 nucleotide sequence: TGTGCCAGCAGTTTAGGCAGGGAATATGGCTACACCTTC.

The V and J genes are TRBV19 and TRBJ2-1; possibly TRBD2 for D (5 bases). This CDR3 region has 16 residues. Germline CDR1 and CDR2: LNHDA and SQIVND (reference sequence). V dropped 7 bases and J dropped 1 base, with 17 bases sitting between them. The CDR3 DNA is TGTGCCAGTACCCCAGAGGGCCGTGTATCCTACAATGAGCAGTTCTTC. Its protein is CASTPEGRVSYNEQFF. Full variable domain (remainder filled in from reference TRBV19 and TRBJ2-1): DGGITQSPKYLFRKEGQNVTLSCEQNLNHDAMYWYRQDPGQGLRLIYYSQIVNDFQKGDIAEGYSVSREKKESFPLTVTSAQKNPTAFYLCASTPEGRVSYNEQFFGPGTRLTVL.

CDR3 bases: TGTGCCAGCTCACGAGGTAGTCAGATGAACACTGAAGCTTTCTTT. It is translated as CASSRGSQMNTEAFF. This chain joins TRBV18 and TRBJ1-1; unclear D gene. The CDR3 sequence is 15 residues long. Germline loops: CDR1 KGHSH, CDR2 LQKENI. Trimming pared 4 bases from V and 0 bases from J, leaving 12 bases between. Full variable domain (outside the CDR3, taken from reference TRBV18 and TRBJ1-1): NAGVMQNPRHLVRRRGQEARLRCSPMKGHSHVYWYRQLPEEGLKFMVYLQKENIIDESGMPKERFSAEFPKEGPSILRIQQVVRGDSAAYFCASSRGSQMNTEAFFGQGTRLTVV.

This rearrangement joins TRBV30 to TRBJ1-1; D uncertain. Looked up from germline, CDR1 is GTSNPN and CDR2 is SVGIG (reference sequence). CDR3 length: 12 residues. The CDR3 bases are TGTGGGGGAGCAGAGGAGACCACTGAAGCTTTCTTT. Translated, it gives CGGAEETTEAFF. The whole variable domain, filled in from reference TRBV30 and TRBJ1-1, reads SQTIHQWPATLVQPVGSPLSLECTVEGTSNPNLYWYRQAAGRGLQLLFYSVGIGQISSEVPQNLSASRPQDRQFILSSKKLLLSDSGFYLCGGAEETTEAFFGQGTRLTVV.

The chain combines TRBV15 with TRBJ1-6, with D tentatively TRBD1 (5 bases). The CDR3 is 14 residues long. CDR1 LNHNV and CDR2 YYDKDF come from the germline V gene (reference sequence). The ends were cut back, 5 bases at V and 6 bases at J, with 11 bases in the middle. The CDR3 DNA follows: TGTGCCACCAGCTACGGGACGGTTAATTCACCCCTCCACTTT. Protein product: CATSYGTVNSPLHF.

The chain combines TRBV20-1 with TRBJ2-7; weak D call: TRBD1 (5 bases). Deletions cut 3 bases from V and 6 bases from J, with 33 bases between. The germline gives CDR1 DFQATT, CDR2 SNEGSKA (reference sequence). This CDR3 is 19 amino acids long. In DNA form, the CDR3 reads TGCAGTGCTAGTCTTTGGCCAGCCCAAGCAGATACCCTGGGGCCCGAGCAGTACTTC. Amino acids: CSASLWPAQADTLGPEQYF.

The rearrangement joins TRBV27 to TRBJ2-5; TRBD2 agrees at 15 bases. V lost 5 bases, J lost 3 bases, and 4 bases stayed unmatched. From germline, CDR1 is MNHEY and CDR2 SMNVEV (reference sequence). The CDR3 loop spans 16 amino acids. The DNA of the CDR3 is TGTGCCAGCAGTGGACGGACTAGCGGGAGGGAAGAGACCCAGTACTTC. Protein: CASSGRTSGREETQYF.

V is TRBV9 and J is TRBJ1-2, with D possibly being TRBD1 (6 bases). V dropped 0 bases and J dropped 9 bases, with 21 bases sitting between them. In germline, CDR1 is SGDLS, CDR2 YYNGEE. CDR3 length: 16 residues. CDR3 amino acids: CASSVARDTVSASYTF. The CDR3 nucleotides are TGTGCCAGCAGCGTAGCTCGGGACACCGTATCAGCGAGCTACACCTTC. Based on the CDR3 plus reference TRBV9 and TRBJ1-2, the full variable domain is DSGVTQTPKHLITATGQRVTLRCSPRSGDLSVYWYQQSLDQGLQFLIQYYNGEERAKGNILERFSAQQFPDLHSELNLSSLELGDSALYFCASSVARDTVSASYTFGSGTRLTVV.

This rearrangement joins TRBV4-1 to TRBJ2-4; 10 positions agree with TRBD2. V dropped 3 bases and J dropped 0; count of bases not matched to a gene: 5. The CDR3 extends over 17 amino acids. Germline V gene sequence: CDR1 MGHRA, CDR2 YSYEKL. The DNA for the CDR3 is TGCGCCAGCAGCCACCTACTAGCGGGAAGAGCCAAAAACATTCAGTACTTC. It encodes CASSHLLAGRAKNIQYF.